This T cell receptor (beta chain) was retrieved from a study of cytomegalovirus exposure and HLA in healthy donors. Across the whole study: When 300 to 400 donors were genotyped, around 77% of them were found to fall in the Caucasian-associated ancestry cluster. Study-level findings and limits: Relative to equally common others, HLA-associated TCR beta chains showed greater clonal expansion in a later analysis.

In the PCR, 60 Vbeta and 13 Jbeta primers were used. Method: immunoSEQ multiplex PCR; TCRdb's copy keeps in-frame clones and lacks some. The data show more than 75,000 clones, 84% seen once. This clone was recorded once. Its antigen remains unknown. This CDR3 is 14 amino acids long. V was trimmed by 0 bases and J by 2 bases, leaving 8 bases between them. Germline CDR1 reads SGHRS; CDR2 reads YFSETQ. The sequencing input was PBMCs. This chain connects TRBV5-1 to TRBJ1-1; D might be TRBD1 (5 bases). This clonotype was obtained from a woman aged 18-29 years in good health and CMV-seropositive. The CDR3 region has the DNA TGCGCCAGCAGCTTGGGACAGCCCAACACTGAAGCTTTCTTT. Translated: CASSLGQPNTEAFF.